Listed here is a single T cell receptor beta chain. The entry originates in a study of blood T cell repertoires in COVID-19. Overall study context: The cDNA or gDNA used as material had been derived from T cells, B-cell-depleted T cells, or PBMCs.

Germline-derived CDR1 and CDR2 are LGHDT and YNNKEL (reference sequence). V dropped 5 bases and J dropped 5; count of bases not matched to a gene: 3. The CDR3 is 14 residues long. The data were produced by immunoSEQ multiplex PCR, yet TCRdb's version contains in-frame clones alone and is incomplete. There are some 94,000 clones in the sample; roughly 89% occur only once, and approximately 2% lies in the top ten. The receptor was derived from a man aged 70 or older with active or convalescent COVID-19. This chain uses TRBV3-1 (or the pseudogene TRBV3-2) with TRBJ1-4; 9 bases agree with TRBD1. Material: peripheral blood. The CDR3 loop reads CASSGGTGNEKLFF. The CDR3 bases are TGTGCCAGCAGCGGCGGGACAGGGAATGAAAAACTGTTTTTT.